This TCR beta chain was captured by sequencing in a study of T cell repertoires in cytomegalovirus infection. Across the whole study: Carrying CMV and the relevant HLA type showed in public TCR beta signatures. Study-level findings and limits: Frequencies of public TCR beta families were cumulated, and this identified carriers of CMV plus the relevant HLA.

Comments on this clonotype: Its antigen is undetermined.

TCRdb passed the reads through MiXCR, listing each CDR3 protein once. The sample has approximately 630,000 distinct CDR3 sequences; roughly 24% are singletons. Per the germline V gene, CDR1 is SGHTA and CDR2 is FQGTGA. V was pared by 1 base and J by 7 bases, with 12 bases of the junction left unmatched. The CDR3 is made up of 17 amino acids. Source material: CD8+ T cells from PBMCs. The chain combines TRBV7-3 with TRBJ2-5, with 10 bases fitting TRBD1. The sequence came from a human donor in good health (CMV status not recorded). Some clones in this sample may be carry-over from other donors' samples. CDR3 coding DNA: TGTGCCAGCAGCTTAATTAATGGACAGGGGGAGAGAGGGACCCAGTACTTC. It encodes CASSLINGQGERGTQYF.